This TCR beta chain derives from a study of shared clonotypes between healthy human individuals. The study, taken as a whole, reports: Clonotype sharing levels among donors were expected to vary with sequencing depth. On the whole, naive subsets had larger estimated richness than memory subsets had.

CD4+ cells underwent separation, giving CD45RA+ naive and CD45RA-negative memory subsets. CDR3 length: 16 residues. CDR1 and CDR2 from the germline V gene are SGHNT and YYREEE (reference sequence). J gave up 7 bases and V 2 bases, and 12 bases lay outside the gene matches. Points on this clone: The antigen is unknown.

Sorted-subset replicate PCRs used about 0.2 ug DNA, about 30,000 T cell genomes. Using immunoSEQ multiplex PCR, the repertoire was profiled, and TCRdb retains in-frame clones only, with some absent. This table holds about 1 million clones, around 76% found once. The chain carries TRBV5-4 and TRBJ2-1; 7 bases map to TRBD2. The sequence was obtained from a man younger than 35 in good health. Specimen: memory CD4+ T cells sorted from blood. The subset here: CD45RA-negative fraction. CDR3 region: CASSLRGGTIANEQFF. Here the CDR3 DNA reads TGTGCCAGCAGCTTAAGGGGCGGGACTATTGCTAATGAGCAGTTCTTC.